Described below is a single T cell receptor (beta chain) sequence and its context. It was with 60 Vbeta and 13 Jbeta primers that the PCR ran. Here immunoSEQ multiplex PCR was the method, and the copy in TCRdb shows in-frame clones only, minus some. The sample records over 250,000 clones, around two thirds being singletons. The sample is drawn from a study of cytomegalovirus exposure and HLA in healthy donors. The CDR3 runs to 17 residues. V shed 3 bases and J 4 bases; nucleotides not matched to a gene: 9. Germline CDR1 reads SGHDN; CDR2 reads FVKESK. The chain employs TRBV14 and TRBJ2-6; 7 bases match TRBD1. This clonotype was obtained from a female donor in good health and CMV-seronegative. Specimen: PBMCs. The CDR3: CASSQPLDRRGANVLTF. DNA for the CDR3: TGTGCCAGCAGCCAGCCCTTGGACAGGAGGGGGGCCAACGTCCTGACTTTC.